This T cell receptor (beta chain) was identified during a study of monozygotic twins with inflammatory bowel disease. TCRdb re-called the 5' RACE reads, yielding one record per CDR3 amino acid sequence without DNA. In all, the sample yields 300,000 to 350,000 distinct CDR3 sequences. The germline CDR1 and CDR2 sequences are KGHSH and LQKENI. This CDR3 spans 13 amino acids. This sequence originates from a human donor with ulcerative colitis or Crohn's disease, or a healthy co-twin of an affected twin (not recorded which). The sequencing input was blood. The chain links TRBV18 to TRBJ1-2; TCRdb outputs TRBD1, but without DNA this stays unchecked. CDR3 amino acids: CASSPRGADGYTF.